A single sample is the source of the 7 T cell receptor beta chains below, sequenced in a study of PD-1 blockade in mismatch repair-deficient tumors. The assay was immunoSEQ multiplex PCR, and TCRdb's table has in-frame clones only and misses some. Seen here are some 120,000 clones, about nine tenths observed once, and the top ten hold approximately 10%. The specimen was peripheral blood, collected 72 weeks after starting pembrolizumab. The receptors were sampled from an adult with mismatch repair-deficient cancer.

The chain uses TRBV5-1 and TRBJ2-2, with a weak D call TRBD1 (6 bases). Germline values: CDR1 SGHRS, CDR2 YFSETQ. The CDR3 consists of 14 residues. V was trimmed by 4 bases and J by 5 bases, leaving 12 bases between them. The CDR3 nucleotides read TGCGCCAGCAGCCAGAGCCAGGGGACCGGGGAGCTGTTTTTT. Translation gives CASSQSQGTGELFF.

This clone was recorded only once. The chain uses TRBV28 and TRBJ1-4, with a possible D match to TRBD1 (6 bases). The CDR3 totals 16 residues. The V gene lost 5 bases and the J gene lost 7 bases, with 20 bases spanning the gap. Germline values: CDR1 MDHEN, CDR2 SYDVKM. CDR3 sequence (DNA): TGTGCCAGCAGTACAAAAAACAGGGCCCAGGGTGAAAAACTGTTTTTT. Encoded protein: CASSTKNRAQGEKLFF.

The chain carries TRBV4-3 and TRBJ1-2, with D possibly TRBD1 on 6 matching bases. This CDR3 is 15 amino acids long. Looked up from germline, CDR1 is LGHNA and CDR2 is YSLEER. V lost 4 bases, J lost 1 base, and 13 bases lay in between. The CDR3 here is CASSPRTANNYGYTF. CDR3 DNA: TGCGCCAGCAGCCCCCGGACAGCGAATAACTATGGCTACACCTTC.

This clone has a handful of counts. The CDR3, as DNA: TGTGCCAGCAGTTCCCGGGGTGGCTACACCTTC. Its protein is CASSSRGGYTF. This chain joins TRBV28 and TRBJ1-2, with unresolved D. Trimming shortened V by 4 bases and J by 7 bases, and 7 bases separated the two germline ends. Germline CDR1 reads MDHEN; CDR2 reads SYDVKM. The CDR3 is 11 amino acids.

This clone was seen only a few times. The chain links TRBV7-8 to TRBJ1-3; D unresolved. V gave up 0 bases and J gave up 1 base, with 1 base separating them. CDR1 SGHVS and CDR2 FQNEAQ come from the germline V gene. This CDR3 comprises 13 residues. CDR3 region: CASSLASGNTIYF. The DNA of the CDR3 is TGTGCCAGCAGCTTAGCATCTGGAAACACCATATATTTT.

The rearrangement uses TRBV7-2 and TRBJ2-4, with D possibly matching TRBD1 (6 bases). V shed 2 bases and J shed 7 bases, with 15 bases lying between them. Germline CDR1 is SGHTA and CDR2 is FQGNSA. The CDR3 has 15 residues. Written as DNA, the CDR3 is TGTGCCAGCAGCTTATCTACAGGGTTGGCGAACATTCAGTACTTC. Its protein is CASSLSTGLANIQYF.

The V gene is TRBV7-9, the J gene TRBJ2-5; tentatively, D is TRBD2 (6 bases). The germline gives CDR1 SEHNR, CDR2 FQNEAQ (reference sequence). The CDR3 contains 13 residues. Trimming took 1 base from V and 6 from J, leaving 9 bases between them. The CDR3 protein is CASSLDGGQTQYF. CDR3 bases: TGTGCCAGCAGCTTAGACGGGGGTCAGACCCAGTACTTC.